The present TCR beta chain was sequenced within a study of shared clonotypes between healthy human individuals (TCRdb year 2020). Concerning the study at large: The cohort comprised two women and a few men aged 18 to 49 years. Between about 0.85 and 8.9 billion PBMCs per donor were obtained by leukapheresis. The study deeply sequenced blood TCR repertoires of 5 or 6 healthy adults to estimate repertoire size and the extent of clonotype sharing between individuals. For each donor, three plates each were used for CD4 naive and CD4 memory, two plates were used for CD8 naive, and one plate was used for CD8 memory. Different laboratories and diverse techniques were used to prepare libraries and sequence TCR repertoires, to increase sequencing depth and limit assay-specific biases. Overall study results and their limits: Even with the large sequencing depth, rarefaction of the sorted-subset datasets indicated that sequencing was incomplete. Because the study included only a small number of donors, the genetic and exposure-history diversity represented was limited. Based on pairwise subsampling, the degree of clonotype sharing among donors was expected to be affected by sequencing depth. Compared with non-shared clonotypes, the clonotypes found in all four sorted-subset donors had higher generation probabilities. Naive subsets generally had larger estimated clonotype richness than memory subsets. Sampling was restricted to blood, and TCR repertoires in tissues likely differ from the TCR repertoires found in blood. Sharing across a handful of donors was observed for about 4.8% of naive CD4, 3.5% of naive CD8, roughly 2.3% of memory CD4, and about 0.4% of memory CD8 clonotypes.

Concerning this clone itself: This clone's antigen is unknown. The record has no base qualities; no much larger clone is one base away.

Healthy HIV-negative adults with no recently reported acute infections or vaccinations were included as donors. All donors were Caucasian adults living in Nashville, Tennessee, USA. CD4+ T cells were enriched through magnetic negative selection, after which naive cells were positively selected on CD45RA and the remaining negative fraction served as the memory subset. After blood collection by leukapheresis, PBMCs were isolated using Ficoll-Histopaque density gradient centrifugation and then cryopreserved in the vapor phase of liquid nitrogen. Analytical flow cytometry was used to check the purity and quantity of every magnetically sorted T cell population. Genomic DNA was isolated from each sorted fraction and quantified by UV absorbance on a Nanodrop 2000c. Using the deep immunoSEQ assay, multiplex PCR amplified TCR CDR3 regions from genomic DNA. Extracted genomic DNA from each cell subset was distributed evenly across all wells of several immunoSEQ 96-well plates, and each plate was treated as a replicate. For sorted subsets, each replicate PCR was loaded with 200 ng genomic DNA, equivalent to about 33,000 T cell genomes. Purified libraries were quantified with a Qubit 3.0 fluorometer, sized on a Bioanalyzer 2100, and re-quantified with the KAPA Library Quantification kit. Every immunoSEQ 96-well plate was sequenced on a dedicated single-read 150-cycle Illumina NextSeq 550 flow cell. In the source study's methods: Because the immunoSEQ output held only junctional sequences and lacked quality scores, the filtering could not match the filtering applied to full-length reads. To assign V/J genes and CDR3, sequences were annotated using PyIR, a Python wrapper for IgBLAST v1.9, with IMGT germline references. Reads were filtered out if the reads had weak V/J assignments (E-value above 1e-6), no CDR3, stop codons, out-of-frame junctions, or ambiguous translated residues. A V3J clonotype was defined by an identical inferred V gene, J gene, and CDR3 amino acid sequence. The percentage overlap between two repertoires was calculated by dividing the number of shared unique clonotypes by the size of the smaller repertoire. Repertoire richness was assessed with RTK rarefaction, the Chao1 estimator, and Recon v2.1 estimates of unobserved clonotypes. Generation probabilities for all TCRbeta clonotypes obtained by the gDNA method from several donors were computed using OLGA. TCRdb limited this immuneACCESS table to in-frame rearrangements with V and J called. A share of clones is missing; checked studies link under half to unresolved V genes, and the rest is unexplained. From that table come the V and J calls and clone size; the DNA was used to work out D and trimming. Within this sample are approximately 1.1 million clones, with about 84% of them counted one time only. Of the sample, under 0.65% is held by the ten largest clones.

V lost 4 bases and J lost 4 bases, and the count of bases not matched to a germline gene is 8. The CDR3 sequence holds 15 residues, the cysteine and phenylalanine included. Only the CDR3 portion is preserved as DNA: 45 bases, with reading frame beginning at the first base. CDR1 and CDR2 are drawn from the germline V gene: MDHEN, SYDVKM. The rearrangement joined TRBV28 to TRBJ2-7, and 9 junction bases match TRBD1. The sequenced sample was memory CD4+ T cells from PBMCs. According to the study, the label for this sample's cell subset or site signals: CD45RA-negative fraction. The TCR sequence derives from a man younger than 30 in good health. Some clones in this sample may be carry-over from other donors' samples. The CDR3 region reads CASSSPTGGEYEQYF. The DNA reads as follows: TGTGCCAGCAGTTCGCCGACAGGGGGGGAATACGAGCAGTACTTC.